A single TCR beta chain is shown here with its context. Its cognate antigen is unknown. The data originate from a study of siplizumab effects on memory and regulatory T cells. There are 13 residues in the CDR3. V lost 3 bases and J lost 3, with 9 bases in between. Germline CDR1 is SEHNR and CDR2 is FQNEAQ (reference sequence). Findings of the study overall: Suppression by proliferating Tregs derived from siplizumab cultures was not verified.

Using immunoSEQ multiplex PCR, the repertoire was profiled, and TCRdb retains in-frame clones only, with some absent. Of approximately 13,000 clones in the sample, about 40% are singletons; the top ten hold around 10%. In the mixed lymphocyte reaction, cells were cocultured for 5 to 6 days at 37°C. The V call is TRBV7-9, the J call TRBJ2-7; D gene unclear. Sequences were obtained from CFSE-low (dividing) CD8+ T cells sorted from an allogeneic mixed lymphocyte reaction. The clonotype originates from a human donor in good health; the cells came from an allogeneic mixed lymphocyte reaction. This CDR3 is CASSFSADYEQYF. The CDR3, as DNA: TGTGCCAGCAGCTTTTCTGCCGACTACGAGCAGTACTTC.